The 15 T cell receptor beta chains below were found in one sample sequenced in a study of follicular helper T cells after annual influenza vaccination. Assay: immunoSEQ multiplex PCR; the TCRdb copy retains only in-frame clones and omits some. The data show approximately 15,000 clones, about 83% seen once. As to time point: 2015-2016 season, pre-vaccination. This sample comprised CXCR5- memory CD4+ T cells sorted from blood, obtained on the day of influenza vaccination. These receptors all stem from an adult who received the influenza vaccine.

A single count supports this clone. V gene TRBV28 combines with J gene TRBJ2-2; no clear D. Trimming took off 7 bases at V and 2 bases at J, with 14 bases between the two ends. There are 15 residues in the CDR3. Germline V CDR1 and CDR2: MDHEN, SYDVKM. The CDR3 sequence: CASKVEAFNTGELFF. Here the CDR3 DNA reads TGTGCCAGCAAGGTTGAAGCCTTCAACACCGGGGAGCTGTTTTTT.

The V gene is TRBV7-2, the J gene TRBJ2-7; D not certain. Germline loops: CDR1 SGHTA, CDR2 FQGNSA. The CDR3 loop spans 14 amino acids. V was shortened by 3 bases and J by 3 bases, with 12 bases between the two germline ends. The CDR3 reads CASSFSVTVYEQYF. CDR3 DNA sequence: TGTGCCAGCAGCTTCTCAGTTACCGTCTACGAGCAGTACTTC.

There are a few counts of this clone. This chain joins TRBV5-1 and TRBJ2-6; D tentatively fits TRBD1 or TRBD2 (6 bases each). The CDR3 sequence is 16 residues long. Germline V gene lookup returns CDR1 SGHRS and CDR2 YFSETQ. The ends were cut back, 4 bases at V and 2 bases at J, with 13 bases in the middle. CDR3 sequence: CASSLQGGTGANVLTF. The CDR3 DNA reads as TGCGCCAGCAGCCTTCAAGGGGGGACTGGGGCCAACGTCCTGACTTTC.

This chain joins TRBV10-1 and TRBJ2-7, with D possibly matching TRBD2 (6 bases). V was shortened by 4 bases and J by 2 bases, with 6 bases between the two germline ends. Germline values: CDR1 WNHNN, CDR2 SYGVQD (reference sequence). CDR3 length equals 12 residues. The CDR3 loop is CASSAGAYEQYF. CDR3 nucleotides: TGCGCCAGCAGTGCGGGGGCCTACGAGCAGTACTTC.

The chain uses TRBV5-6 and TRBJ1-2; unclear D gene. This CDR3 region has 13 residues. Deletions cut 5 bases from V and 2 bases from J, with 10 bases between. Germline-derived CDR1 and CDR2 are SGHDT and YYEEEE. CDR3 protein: CASSRESNYGYTF. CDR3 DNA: TGTGCCAGCAGTAGGGAGTCCAACTATGGCTACACCTTC.

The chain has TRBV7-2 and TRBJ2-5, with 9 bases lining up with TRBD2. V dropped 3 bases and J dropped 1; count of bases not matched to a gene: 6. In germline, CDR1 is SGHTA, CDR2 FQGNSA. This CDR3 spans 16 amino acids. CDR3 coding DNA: TGTGCCAGCAGCTTGTGGCTAGCGGGGTCCCAAGAGACCCAGTACTTC. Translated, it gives CASSLWLAGSQETQYF.

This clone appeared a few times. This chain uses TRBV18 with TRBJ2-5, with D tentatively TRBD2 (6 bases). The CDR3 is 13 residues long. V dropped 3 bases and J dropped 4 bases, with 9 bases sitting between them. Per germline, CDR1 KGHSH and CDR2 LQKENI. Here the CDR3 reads CASSPGGSETQYF. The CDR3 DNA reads TGTGCCAGCTCACCTGGGGGGTCAGAGACCCAGTACTTC.

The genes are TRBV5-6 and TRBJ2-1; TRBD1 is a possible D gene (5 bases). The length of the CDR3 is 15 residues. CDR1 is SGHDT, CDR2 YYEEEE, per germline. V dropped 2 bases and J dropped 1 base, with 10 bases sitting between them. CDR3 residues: CASSFGHWSYNEQFF. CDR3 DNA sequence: TGTGCCAGCAGCTTCGGACACTGGTCCTACAATGAGCAGTTCTTC.

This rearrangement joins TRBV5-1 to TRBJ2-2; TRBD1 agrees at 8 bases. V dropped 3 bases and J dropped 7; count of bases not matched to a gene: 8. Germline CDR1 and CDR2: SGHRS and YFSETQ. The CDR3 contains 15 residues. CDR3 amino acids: CASSSRQGQVGELFF. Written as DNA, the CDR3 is TGCGCCAGCAGCTCTAGACAGGGACAGGTCGGGGAGCTGTTTTTT.

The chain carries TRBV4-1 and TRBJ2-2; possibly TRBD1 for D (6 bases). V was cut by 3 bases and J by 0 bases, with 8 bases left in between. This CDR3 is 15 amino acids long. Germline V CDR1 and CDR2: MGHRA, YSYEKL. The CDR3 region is CASSQGTTNTGELFF. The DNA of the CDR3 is TGCGCCAGCAGCCAGGGGACAACGAACACCGGGGAGCTGTTTTTT.

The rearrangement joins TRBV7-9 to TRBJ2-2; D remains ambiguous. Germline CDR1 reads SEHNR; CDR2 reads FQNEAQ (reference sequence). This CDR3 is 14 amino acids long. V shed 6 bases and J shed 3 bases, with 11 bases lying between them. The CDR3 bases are TGTGCCAGCAGGAAGGGCGAGGACACCGGGGAGCTGTTTTTT. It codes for CASRKGEDTGELFF.

The CDR3 is CASSYSFGSGANVLTF. Here the CDR3 DNA reads TGTGCCAGCAGTTACTCGTTTGGTTCTGGGGCCAACGTCCTGACTTTC. This rearrangement joins TRBV6-5 to TRBJ2-6, with D uncertain. Germline CDR1 and CDR2: MNHEY and SVGAGI. CDR3 size: 16 residues. V was clipped by 0 bases and J by 1 base, with 7 bases between them.

The CDR3 sequence is CASAEGPNEKLFF. The DNA of the CDR3 is TGTGCCAGCGCCGAAGGGCCTAATGAAAAACTGTTTTTT. The chain recombines TRBV6-1 with TRBJ1-4; D is undetermined. CDR1 is MNHNS and CDR2 is SASEGT in the germline V gene. V was shortened by 8 bases and J by 3 bases, with 10 bases between the two germline ends. The CDR3 sequence is 13 residues long.

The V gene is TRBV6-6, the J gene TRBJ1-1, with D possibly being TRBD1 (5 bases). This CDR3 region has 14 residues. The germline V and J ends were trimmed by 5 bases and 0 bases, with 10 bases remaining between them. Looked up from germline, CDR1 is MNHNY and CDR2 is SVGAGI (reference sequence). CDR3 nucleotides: TGTGCCAGCAGTCAAGACAGCTTGAACACTGAAGCTTTCTTT. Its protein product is CASSQDSLNTEAFF.

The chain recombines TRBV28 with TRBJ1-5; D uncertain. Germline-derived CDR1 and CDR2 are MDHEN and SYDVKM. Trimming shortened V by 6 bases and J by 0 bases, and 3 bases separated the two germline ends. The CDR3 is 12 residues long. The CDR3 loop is CASRYSNQPQHF. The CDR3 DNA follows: TGTGCCAGCAGGTATAGCAATCAGCCCCAGCATTTT.